What follows are 9 T cell receptor beta chains derived from one specimen sequenced in a study of blood T cell repertoires in COVID-19 (dated by TCRdb to 2020 to 2021). Library creation used the immunoSEQ multiplex PCR assay. Imported from immuneACCESS, the table was reduced by TCRdb to in-frame sequences with V and J called. These copies leave out some clones; in studies compared against another copy, an unresolved V gene accounts for under half, and the cause of the remainder is not known. A total of more than 400,000 clones appear in this sample, roughly nine tenths of them only once. The ten largest clonotypes hold approximately 0.7% of the sample. The specimen sequenced was PBMCs or T cells enriched from blood (not recorded which). The source of these receptors is a woman under 30 who had recovered from COVID-19.

In its sample, this clone was seen a few times. The rearrangement links TRBV30 to TRBJ2-7, with a tentative D call TRBD2 (6 bases). The CDR3 runs to 14 residues. Trimming took 5 bases from V and 8 from J, leaving 22 bases between them. CDR1 is GTSNPN and CDR2 is SVGIG in the germline V gene (reference sequence). CDR3 residues: CAWSRDSPEYKQYF. The DNA for the CDR3 is TGTGCCTGGTCCCGGGACTCCCCTGAGTACAAGCAGTACTTC.

This clone was seen a few times. The rearrangement joins TRBV7-8 to TRBJ1-3; D gene unclear. The CDR3 totals 16 residues. Germline CDR1 SGHVS, CDR2 FQNEAQ. The V end was cut by 5 bases, the J end by 0 bases, with 14 bases between. The CDR3 DNA sequence: TGTGCCAGCAGCGATCCGGGTCGCGACTCTGGAAACACCATATATTTT. Its protein product is CASSDPGRDSGNTIYF. Complete variable domain (other parts from reference TRBV7-8 and TRBJ1-3): GAGVSQSPRYKVAKRGQDVALRCDPISGHVSLFWYQQALGQGPEFLTYFQNEAQLDKSGLPSDRFFAERPEGSVSTLKIQRTQQEDSAVYLCASSDPGRDSGNTIYFGEGSWLTVV.

The CDR3 DNA reads as TGTGCCAGCAGCTTGCTCGCCAATACACAACTAAGCGAGCAGTACTTC. Its translation: CASSLLANTQLSEQYF. J is TRBJ2-7 and V is TRBV5-6; D remains unclear. The CDR3 spans 16 residues. Per germline, CDR1 SGHDT and CDR2 YYEEEE. Trimming removed 1 base from V and 6 bases from J, with 20 bases in between.

The chain uses TRBV2 and TRBJ2-6, with 7 bases that match TRBD2. The junction had 11 bases not matched to a gene; V was cut back by 6 bases and J by 0 bases. Germline lookup yields CDR1 SNHLY and CDR2 FYNNEI. The CDR3 runs 18 residues. CDR3 bases: TGTGCCAGCAGCGGGGGGAGTTCACCACACTCTGGGGCCAACGTCCTGACTTTC. Translation: CASSGGSSPHSGANVLTF.

V is TRBV15 and J is TRBJ1-2; D is ambiguous. The CDR3 contains 19 residues. V lost 0 bases and J 3 bases, leaving 23 bases between the germline ends. Germline values: CDR1 LNHNV, CDR2 YYDKDF (reference sequence). The CDR3 loop is CATSREYGRTPFADYGYTF. As DNA, the CDR3 is TGTGCCACCAGCAGAGAATATGGGAGAACCCCCTTCGCCGACTATGGCTACACCTTC.

This chain uses TRBV7-2 with TRBJ2-5; weak D call: TRBD1 (8 bases). The germline V gene encodes CDR1 SGHTA and CDR2 FQGNSA. V lost 5 bases and J 5 bases, leaving 18 bases between the germline ends. This CDR3 contains 15 residues. CDR3 protein: CASSPGGGGYETQYF. The DNA of the CDR3 is TGTGCCAGCAGCCCAGGGGGCGGGGGATATGAGACCCAGTACTTC.

V gene TRBV2 combines with J gene TRBJ2-1, with TRBD2 matching 10 bases. The CDR3 has 15 residues. Per the germline V gene, CDR1 is SNHLY and CDR2 is FYNNEI. Germline trimming cut 4 bases from V and 4 bases from J; bases unmatched to any gene: 4. The CDR3 loop reads CASSATSGHYNEQFF. CDR3 DNA sequence: TGTGCCAGCAGTGCGACTAGCGGGCATTACAATGAGCAGTTCTTC.

V usage is TRBV7-9 and J usage is TRBJ1-2; D might be TRBD1 (5 bases). Germline V gene lookup returns CDR1 SEHNR and CDR2 FQNEAQ (reference sequence). CDR3 length: 15 residues. The V end was cut by 4 bases, the J end by 5 bases, with 17 bases between. CDR3 sequence reads: CASSSTIGGSYGYTF. Here the CDR3 DNA reads TGTGCCAGCAGCTCCACAATCGGGGGTTCTTATGGCTACACCTTC.

The chain carries TRBV6-5 and TRBJ1-1; TRBD1 agrees at 8 bases. V trimming: 7 bases; J trimming: 4 bases; junction bases outside the gene matches: 5. Germline V gene lookup returns CDR1 MNHEY and CDR2 SVGAGI. This CDR3 contains 13 residues. CDR3 sequence reads: CASTRQGSTEAFF. The CDR3 coding sequence is TGTGCCAGCACCCGACAGGGGAGCACTGAAGCTTTCTTT.